This TCR beta chain was observed in a study of human T cells and chemical hapten exposure. Turning to the study itself: On the upper back, patch tests were applied with 0.01% DPC and read at 6 days.

One entry per CDR3 protein, called by TCRdb with MiXCR from the RACE reads. The sample has some 200,000 distinct CDR3 sequences, 25% to 35% seen once. Noted time point: pre-sensitization, week 0. Documented treatment: therapeutic diphenylcyclopropenone sensitization with weekly scalp DPC. Only after blood had been drawn was each patch test applied. Germline values: CDR1 SGHRS, CDR2 YFSETQ. The CDR3 has 13 amino acids. V was cut by 4 bases and J by 6 bases, with 11 bases left in between. Study-level points and caveats: Expanded TCRs clustered into significantly more large CDR3 similarity groups than controls, the analysis revealed.

Remarks on this clonotype: Its target is not known.

This chain uses TRBV5-1 with TRBJ2-1, with D perhaps being TRBD1 or TRBD2 (5 bases each). The material was whole blood, obtained in connection with sensitization to the hapten diphenylcyclopropenone (DPC). The clonotype originates from a woman in her twenties or thirties with alopecia areata. Some clones in this sample may be carry-over from other donors' samples. As DNA, the CDR3 is TGCGCCAGCAGCCGGGACGGAGCCAATGAGCAGTTCTTC. Amino acid sequence: CASSRDGANEQFF.